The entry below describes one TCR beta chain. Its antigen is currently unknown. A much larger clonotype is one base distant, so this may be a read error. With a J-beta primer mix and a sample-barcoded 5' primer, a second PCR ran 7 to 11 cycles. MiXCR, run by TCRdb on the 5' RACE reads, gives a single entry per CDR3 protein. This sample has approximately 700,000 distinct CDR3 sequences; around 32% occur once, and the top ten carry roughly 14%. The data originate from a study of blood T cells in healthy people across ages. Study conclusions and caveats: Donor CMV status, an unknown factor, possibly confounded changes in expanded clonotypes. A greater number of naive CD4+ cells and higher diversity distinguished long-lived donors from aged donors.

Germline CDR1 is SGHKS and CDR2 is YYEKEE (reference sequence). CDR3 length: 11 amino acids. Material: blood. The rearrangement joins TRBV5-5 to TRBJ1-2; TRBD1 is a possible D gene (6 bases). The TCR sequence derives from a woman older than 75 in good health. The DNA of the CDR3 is TGTGCCAGCACCGGGGGCTATGACTACACCTTC. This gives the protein CASTGGYDYTF. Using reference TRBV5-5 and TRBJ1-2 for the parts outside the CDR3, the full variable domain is DAGVTQSPTHLIKTRGQQVTLRCSPISGHKSVSWYQQVLGQGPQFIFQYYEKEERGRGNFPDRFSARQFPNYSSELNVNALLLGDSALYLCASTGGYDYTFGSGTRLTVV.